Detailed here is one T cell receptor (beta chain). Its antigen is still unknown. CD45RO-negative CD8 cells positively selected for CCR7 made up the naive population, which excluded terminally differentiated effector memory CD45RA+ cells. This sample stems from a study of shared clonotypes between healthy human individuals. Study background: For every donor, three CD4 naive, three CD4 memory, two CD8 naive and one CD8 memory plates were used.

Trimming took 5 bases from V and 3 from J, leaving 12 bases between them. CDR1 and CDR2 from the germline V gene are MNHNY and SVGAGI (reference sequence). The CDR3 is 14 residues long. General observations from the study: In the sorted subsets, rarefaction showed sequencing was incomplete despite large depth. The sharing of approximately 5.1% of naive CD4 clonotypes was seen across a handful of donors.

Data came from immunoSEQ multiplex PCR; TCRdb stores just in-frame clones and leaves some out. The sample records more than 2 million clones, about 95% being singletons. Sequenced material: naive CD8+ T cells sorted from blood. This receptor was identified in a man younger than 35 in good health. The J gene is TRBJ2-3, the V gene TRBV6-6; D possibly corresponds to TRBD1 (5 bases). The CDR3 loop reads CASSLQALTDTQYF. Here the CDR3 DNA reads TGTGCCAGCAGTCTACAGGCTTTAACAGATACGCAGTATTTT.